This entry features one T cell receptor beta chain sequence. This clone was seen more than once but under ten times. What antigen it recognizes has not been identified. No base-level quality is on record; no much larger clone is a single base apart. This specimen belongs to a study of blood T cell repertoires in COVID-19 (dated by TCRdb to 2018 to 2021). For context, the study as a whole: Samples covering the acute and convalescent phases of COVID-19 were provided by collaborators in the United States, Italy and Spain. The material from the prospective study consisted of cDNA or gDNA derived from T cells, B-cell-depleted T cells, or PBMCs. Deeply sampled blood TCRbeta repertoires from subjects exposed to, actively infected with, or recovered from COVID-19 were included in the dataset. The repertoires were released in a freely available public database intended as a resource for research on the immune response to SARS-CoV-2. Samples came from the ongoing ImmuneRACE study (first 160 participants) plus 1,254 subjects from 6 global collaborators. Sample metadata almost always included a de-identified subject ID, COVID-19 status, age in years and sex. Where available, HLA class I and class II types were taken from metadata supplied by the sample provider and were not determined by assay-based typing. Broad study findings and their caveats: Clinical and demographic metadata were provided uncurated, with the amount varying by source and participant.

TCRbeta CDR3 regions were amplified from genomic DNA by means of the immunoSEQ Assay, a bias-controlled multiplex PCR. In the authors' own workflow: Within the assay, amplification of reference gene primers was used to estimate how many nucleated cells each sample contained. To quantify the absolute abundance of each unique TCRbeta CDR3 rearrangement, sequence reads were collapsed and filtered. Productive Simpson clonality was computed per sample as the square root of Simpson's diversity index over productive rearrangements. Imported from immuneACCESS, the table was reduced by TCRdb to in-frame sequences with V and J called. These copies leave out some clones; in studies compared against another copy, an unresolved V gene accounts for under half, and the cause of the remainder is not known. For V, J and clone size, that table is used; D and trimming come from the DNA. For this sample the table gives about 230,000 clones, of which around four fifths were detected only once. The ten top clones hold roughly 2.7% of the sample.

Each collaborating institution followed its own protocols to collect whole blood in K2EDTA tubes. For TCRbeta analysis, collaborator samples were shipped as frozen whole blood, as isolated PBMCs, or as DNA extracted from either sample type. The CDR3, from cysteine to phenylalanine, totals 13 residues. Of all the DNA, just the CDR3 is kept, 39 bases in frame from base 1. Trimming costs V 1 base and J 9 bases, and their ends lie 10 bases apart. CDR1 is given as GTSNPN and CDR2 as SVGIG, both from the germline V gene (reference sequence). The sequencing input was peripheral blood. Recombination linked TRBV30 to TRBJ1-6, with TRBD1 tentatively as D gene (6 bases match). The sequence came from a woman aged 70-85 years with active or convalescent COVID-19. The sequenced DNA is TGTGCCTGGAGTGCCGGACAGTTTTCACCCCTCCACTTT. Its translation is CAWSAGQFSPLHF.